This TCR beta chain is from a study of tissue T cells after allogeneic stem cell transplantation. This clone has just a few counts. The gene names given are mouse names. The read halts 1 residue ahead of the CDR3 end, with the missing end drawn from the germline J gene. The time point was: mouse harvest day 14 after allogeneic transplant. Mouse grafts combined 10^7 T-cell-depleted bone marrow cells with 10^6 splenic CD5+ T cells. V lost 4 bases, J lost 7 bases, and 13 bases lay in between. The germline gives CDR1 SGHLS, CDR2 HYDKME. This CDR3 spans 12 amino acids. Survey-depth TCRbeta CDR3 sequencing reported V/J genes and productive frequencies. Method: immunoSEQ multiplex PCR; TCRdb's copy keeps in-frame clones and lacks some. Of about 4,900 clones listed, 45% are singletons.

The V and J genes are TRBV12-2 and TRBJ2-7; the D call may be TRBD1 or TRBD2 (6 bases each). The source material was gut tissue. The source of this sequence is a female BALB/c mouse given C57BL/6 T cells with graft-versus-host disease after an allogeneic hematopoietic cell transplant. The DNA read from the CDR3 is TGTGCCAGCTCCACCGGGGGCAGAGAACAGTAC. As protein: CASSTGGREQY. The full CDR3 reads CASSTGGREQYF.